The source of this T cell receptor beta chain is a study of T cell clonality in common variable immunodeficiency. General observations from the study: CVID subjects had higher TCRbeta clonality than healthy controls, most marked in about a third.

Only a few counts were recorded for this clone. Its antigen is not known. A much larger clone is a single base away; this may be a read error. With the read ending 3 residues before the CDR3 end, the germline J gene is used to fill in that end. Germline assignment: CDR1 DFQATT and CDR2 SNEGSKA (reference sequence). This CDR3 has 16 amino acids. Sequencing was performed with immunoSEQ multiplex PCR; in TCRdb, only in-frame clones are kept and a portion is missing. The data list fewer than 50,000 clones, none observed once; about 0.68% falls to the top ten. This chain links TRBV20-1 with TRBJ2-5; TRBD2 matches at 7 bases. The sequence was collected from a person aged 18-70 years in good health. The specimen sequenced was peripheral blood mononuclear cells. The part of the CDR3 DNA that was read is TGCAGTGGTAGAGATCGAAACGGGGGGTTTGTAGAGACC. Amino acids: CSGRDRNGGFVET. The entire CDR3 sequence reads CSGRDRNGGFVETQYF.